A selection of T cell receptor beta chains follows, all from one sample in a study of shared clonotypes between healthy human individuals. Repertoires were generated with immunoSEQ multiplex PCR, while TCRdb's copy carries only in-frame clones and drops some. This sample has about 2.3 million clones, with 80% to 95% found just once. The sequenced sample consisted of naive CD4+ T cells from PBMCs. These receptor sequences come from a man between 18 and 29 years old in good health. Some clones in this sample may be carry-over from other donors' samples. Both conserved end residues are part of each CDR3. Clone size is not always given. Where it is, it says once, few, many or a class for expanded clones.

clone_size: -
v_call: TRBV28
cdr3_aa: CASSGGSGYGYTF

clone_size: -
v_call: TRBV18
cdr3_aa: CASSPGTEGNTQYF

clone_size: once
v_call: TRBV9
cdr3_aa: CASSGLPGQGHEQYF

clone_size: -
v_call: TRBV27
cdr3_aa: CASEKTGTRRGKEVSTQYF

clone_size: -
v_call: TRBV5-4
cdr3_aa: CASSPPGQTYNEQFF

clone_size: once
v_call: TRBV5-1
cdr3_aa: CASSMGPEETQYF

clone_size: -
v_call: TRBV7-9
cdr3_aa: CASRPSSAGNEQFF

clone_size: -
v_call: TRBV5-1
cdr3_aa: CASSPGGGNTPYEQYF

clone_size: -
v_call: TRBV5-4
cdr3_aa: CASSLGGGRPNTGELFF

clone_size: -
v_call: TRBV5-1
cdr3_aa: CASSFLAASYNEQFF

clone_size: -
v_call: TRBV29-1
cdr3_aa: CSVDAQTYPYEQYF

clone_size: -
v_call: TRBV7-2
cdr3_aa: CASSFTGNLNTEAFF

clone_size: -
v_call: TRBV5-6
cdr3_aa: CASSLRGNQETQYF

clone_size: -
v_call: TRBV2
cdr3_aa: CASNGVRSGANVLTF

clone_size: -
v_call: TRBV6-1
cdr3_aa: CASSVMGTGDSPYGYTF

clone_size: -
v_call: TRBV30
cdr3_aa: CAWSVSGNYGYTF

clone_size: -
v_call: TRBV5-4
cdr3_aa: CASSPQGSSYNEQFF